The rows below give T cell receptor beta chains drawn from one sample of a study of OX40 agonist ivuxolimab in advanced cancers. Profiling relied on immunoSEQ multiplex PCR, and the TCRdb table lists in-frame clones only, not all of them. This sample has tens of thousands of clones, with about 89% found just once. The sequencing here drew on CD4+ or CD8+ T cells sorted from blood, taken in a trial of the OX40 agonist ivuxolimab. The receptors originated from an adult with an advanced solid tumor such as melanoma, head and neck, liver or kidney cancer. The CDR3 runs from the conserved cysteine through the conserved F or W. A D gene is named only where the DNA matches it firmly. A clone size is listed for some rows: how often the clone was seen (once, few, many), or a class if it is expanded.

d_gene	v_gene	j_gene	abundance	CDR3nt	CDR3aa
TRBD1	TRBV19	TRBJ1-1	NA	TGTGCCAGTAGGACCGAGAGAACAGGGGACCCTGAAGCTTTCTTT	CASRTERTGDPEAFF
NA	TRBV21-1	TRBJ2-7	NA	TGTGCCAGCAGCAAAGTGGGAATGTATTGGGAGCAGTACTTC	CASSKVGMYWEQYF
TRBD1	TRBV6-5	TRBJ1-5	NA	TGTGCCAGCCGTGCGGGACAGGGGATTCGGCCCCAGCATTTT	CASRAGQGIRPQHF
NA	TRBV27	TRBJ2-2	NA	TGTGCCAGCAGTTCGGACAGCACCGGGGAGCTGTTTTTT	CASSSDSTGELFF
NA	TRBV6-5	TRBJ2-4	NA	TGTGCCAGCAGACCAGGGTTTTGGGCCAAAAACATTCAGTACTTC	CASRPGFWAKNIQYF
NA	TRBV9	TRBJ2-2	few	TGTGCCAGCAGCGTAGACGGGGATACGAACACCGGGGAGCTGTTTTTT	CASSVDGDTNTGELFF
TRBD2	TRBV10-1	TRBJ2-1	few	TGCGCCAGAAGAGGACTAGCGGGACTCAATGAGCAGTTCTTC	CARRGLAGLNEQFF
NA	TRBV28	TRBJ2-2	NA	TGTGCCAGCAGTCTCACTCTCGGAAACACCGGGGAGCTGTTTTTT	CASSLTLGNTGELFF
NA	TRBV9	TRBJ2-1	NA	TGTGCCAGCAGCGTAGGTCGGGAGAGGAATGAGCAGTTCTTC	CASSVGRERNEQFF
NA	TRBV10-3	TRBJ2-1	NA	TGTGCCATCAGTGACTGGCGGAAGGTGAGTGAGCAGTTCTTC	CAISDWRKVSEQFF
NA	TRBV10-2	TRBJ1-5	once	TGCGCCAGCAGTGCCTCTGCCCGGAACAATCAGCCCCAGCATTTT	CASSASARNNQPQHF
NA	TRBV7-2	TRBJ2-2	once	TGTGCCAGCAGCTTCAGTGTAGGCACCGGGGAGCTGTTTTTT	CASSFSVGTGELFF
NA	TRBV2	TRBJ2-3	NA	TGTGCCAGCAGTGACACGGCAGGGATTGGGAGTCATACGCAGTATTTT	CASSDTAGIGSHTQYF
NA	TRBV4-1	TRBJ1-1	NA	TGCGCCAGCAGCCAAGTAGCATCGTCGAGCACTGAAGCTTTCTTT	CASSQVASSSTEAFF
TRBD2	TRBV7-2	TRBJ2-7	NA	TGTGCCAGCAGCTTAGATGTCGATATAACAGCGGGACGCGCCTACGAGCAGTACTTC	CASSLDVDITAGRAYEQYF
NA	TRBV5-1	TRBJ1-2	NA	TGCGCCAGCAGCTTGTCCGGGGGTGATAACTATGGCTACACCTTC	CASSLSGGDNYGYTF
NA	TRBV7-9	TRBJ2-1	NA	TGTGCCAGCAGCTTAGTCATCTCCTACAATGAGCAGTTCTTC	CASSLVISYNEQFF
TRBD1	TRBV27	TRBJ2-3	NA	TGTGCCGTGGGCGGGACAGGGTCCCCAGATACGCAGTATTTT	CAVGGTGSPDTQYF
TRBD2	TRBV7-3	TRBJ2-3	NA	TGTGCCAGCAGCTTAGGGACTAGTGGCTATTTT	CASSLGTSGYF
NA	TRBV7-9	TRBJ1-6	NA	TGTGCCAGCAGCGGACGGGGGCGCCTCAATTCACCCCTCCACTTT	CASSGRGRLNSPLHF
NA	TRBV13	TRBJ2-5	NA	TGTGCCAGCAGCTTAGCGGGAGTTCGATTAGAGACCCAGTACTTC	CASSLAGVRLETQYF
NA	TRBV13	TRBJ2-3	NA	TGTGCCAGCAGCCCCCAAGGGTTCACAGATACGCAGTATTTT	CASSPQGFTDTQYF
TRBD2	TRBV5-4	TRBJ2-1	once	TGTGCCAGCAGCGCCCGCGGGAGTTCCTACAATGAGCAGTTCTTC	CASSARGSSYNEQFF
TRBD2	TRBV11-2	TRBJ2-7	NA	TGTGCCAGCAGCTTAGCCGGGAGGGTCGCAACGAGCTACGAGCAGTACTTC	CASSLAGRVATSYEQYF
TRBD1	TRBV11-3	TRBJ2-5	NA	TGTGCCAGCAGCTCCCGGACAGGGATCGAGGAGACCCAGTACTTC	CASSSRTGIEETQYF
NA	TRBV19	TRBJ2-1	NA	TGTGCCAGTAGCCAATTGGGGCCGGGTTCGTCCTACAATGAGCAGTTCTTC	CASSQLGPGSSYNEQFF
NA	TRBV6-6	TRBJ2-2	NA	TGTGCCAGCAGTTCACAGGACCCCGGGGAGCTGTTTTTT	CASSSQDPGELFF
NA	TRBV4-3	TRBJ2-2	once	TGCGCCAGCAGCCAAGCCCACAGATACACCGGGGAGCTGTTTTTT	CASSQAHRYTGELFF
TRBD1	TRBV11-2	TRBJ2-7	NA	TGTGCCAGCAGCTTAAATCAGGGGGCCTCCTACGAGCAGTACTTC	CASSLNQGASYEQYF
TRBD2	TRBV7-8	TRBJ2-2	NA	TGTGCCAGCAGCTTATCCCCTCTGCGGGAGGGAATAGACACCGGGGAGCTGTTTTTT	CASSLSPLREGIDTGELFF
TRBD1	TRBV28	TRBJ1-4	NA	TGTGCCAGCACCCATACCGGGACAGAGAGACGTCTGTTTTTT	CASTHTGTERRLFF
TRBD2	TRBV27	TRBJ2-7	NA	TGTGCCAGCAGTTTATTCCCCCCGGAGGGAGGGCCTTACGAGCAGTACTTC	CASSLFPPEGGPYEQYF
NA	TRBV18	TRBJ1-5	NA	TGTGCCAGCTCACCAGGCGGGGGCTATCAGCCCCAGCATTTT	CASSPGGGYQPQHF
NA	TRBV28	TRBJ2-3	NA	TGTGCCAGCACCAACCAACAGGAATGGGATACGCAGTATTTT	CASTNQQEWDTQYF
NA	TRBV27	TRBJ1-5	NA	TGTGCCAGCAGTCCCAGGGCCAATCAGCCCCAGCATTTT	CASSPRANQPQHF
NA	TRBV27	TRBJ2-3	NA	TGTGCCAGCAGTCTCCATCAGGGGGCCGGGACTAGATGGACAGATACGCAGTATTTT	CASSLHQGAGTRWTDTQYF
TRBD1	TRBV4-2	TRBJ1-1	NA	TGTGCCAGCAGCCAAGATAGTTCCGGGACAGACACTGAAGCTTTCTTT	CASSQDSSGTDTEAFF
NA	TRBV6-1	TRBJ2-7	NA	TGTGCCAGCAGTGCCGGCTACGAGCAGTACTTC	CASSAGYEQYF
TRBD1	TRBV4-1	TRBJ2-7	NA	TGCGCCAGCAGCCAAGGGGGTGGGACAGGGGCCTACGAGCAGTACTTC	CASSQGGGTGAYEQYF
NA	TRBV7-3	TRBJ2-3	NA	TGTGCCAGCAGCTTAGACAATGGAGAAGCGCGGTTTTATTTT	CASSLDNGEARFYF
TRBD2	TRBV11-2	TRBJ2-1	NA	TGTGCCAGCAGCTTATTTCCAGCGGGAGTTTCCTACAATGAGCAGTTCTTC	CASSLFPAGVSYNEQFF
NA	TRBV7-9	TRBJ1-2	few	TGTGCCAGCAGCTTAGACGGAGCTAACTATGGCTACACCTTC	CASSLDGANYGYTF
TRBD1	TRBV7-9	TRBJ2-1	NA	TGTGCCAGCAGCTCGAAATCCGGGACAGGGCCCAATGAGCAGTTCTTC	CASSSKSGTGPNEQFF
TRBD1	TRBV7-9	TRBJ1-1	NA	TGTGCCAGCAGCCCCGTTGGGACAGCAATGAACACTGAAGCTTTCTTT	CASSPVGTAMNTEAFF
NA	TRBV28	TRBJ2-3	few	TGTGCCAGCAGCACGAGCGTCACAGATACGCAGTATTTT	CASSTSVTDTQYF
NA	TRBV28	TRBJ2-7	NA	TGTGCCAGCGGAGACTCCCCCTACGAGCAGTACTTC	CASGDSPYEQYF
TRBD2	TRBV9	TRBJ2-3	NA	TGTGCCAGCAGCGTAGAACGGGGGGGCCACACAGATACGCAGTATTTT	CASSVERGGHTDTQYF
TRBD2	TRBV13	TRBJ2-1	NA	TGTGCCAGCAGCTTAGGACTAGCGGCCTCCTACAATGAGCAGTTCTTC	CASSLGLAASYNEQFF
NA	TRBV10-3	TRBJ2-1	once	TGTGCCATCAGTGGGCCTCCGGAGTCCTACAATGAGCAGTTCTTC	CAISGPPESYNEQFF
TRBD2	TRBV7-3	TRBJ2-3	NA	TGTGCCAGCAGCCGGCCTTTAGCGGGCCTTGACACAGATACGCAGTATTTT	CASSRPLAGLDTDTQYF
NA	TRBV7-2	TRBJ2-3	NA	TGTGCCAGCAGCTTTGTAGCGGATACGCAGTATTTT	CASSFVADTQYF
TRBD2	TRBV30	TRBJ2-7	few	TGTGCCTGGAGGGGATATGGACTAGCGGGGACTTACGAGCAGTACTTC	CAWRGYGLAGTYEQYF
NA	TRBV7-2	TRBJ2-1	NA	TGTGCCAGCAGCTTTGGCCCCCTGGGAGCGAACAATGAGCAGTTCTTC	CASSFGPLGANNEQFF
TRBD2	TRBV7-8	TRBJ2-3	NA	TGTGCCAGCACCGTAGCGGGAAGCGCAGATACGCAGTATTTT	CASTVAGSADTQYF
NA	TRBV28	TRBJ2-5	NA	TGTGCCAGCAGTTTGAATGGCTTCGAAGAGGGAGGAGAGACCCAGTACTTC	CASSLNGFEEGGETQYF
TRBD1	TRBV10-3	TRBJ1-2	medium-sized	TGTGCCATCAGTGGTACAGGGGGAAACTATGGCTACACCTTC	CAISGTGGNYGYTF
TRBD2	TRBV10-2	TRBJ2-7	NA	TGCGCCACCTCTGGGCTAGCGGGAGCCTACGAGCAGTACTTC	CATSGLAGAYEQYF
NA	TRBV28	TRBJ2-3	once	TGTGCCAGCAGTCCCCTCCCCACAGATACGCAGTATTTT	CASSPLPTDTQYF